Listed here is a single T cell receptor (beta chain). What it binds is unknown. Using its own MiXCR run on the RT-PCR reads, TCRdb lists one record per CDR3 protein. This repertoire shows 200,000 to 250,000 distinct CDR3 sequences, 9% to 15% found once; its top ten account for 7.8%. CDR3 length: 13 amino acids. Trimming removed 5 bases from V and 3 bases from J, with 11 bases in between. This sample was taken from a study of response to subunit inactivated influenza vaccine. Findings and limits, study-wide: The authors suggested that few new T cells are recruited per seasonal influenza vaccination.

Here the sequenced sample was non-naive T cells sorted from PBMCs, taken about 14 days before vaccination. The chain has TRBV12-3 or TRBV12-4 and TRBJ2-7; possible D gene TRBD1, 5 bases. The sequence was obtained from a man aged 50-60 years who received an inactivated influenza vaccine. CDR3 sequence reads: CASSSRAVYEQYF. Written as DNA, the CDR3 is TGTGCCAGCAGTAGCAGGGCCGTCTACGAGCAGTACTTC.